The sequence of this T cell receptor (beta chain) was determined in a study of blood T cell repertoires in COVID-19 (dated by TCRdb to 2018 to 2020). Background on the whole study: Samples covering the acute and convalescent phases of COVID-19 were provided by collaborators in the United States, Italy and Spain. Sample metadata almost always included a de-identified subject ID, COVID-19 status, age in years and sex. The dataset comprised deeply sampled blood TCRbeta repertoires from subjects exposed to, actively infected with, or recovered from COVID-19. Samples were obtained from the ongoing ImmuneRACE study (first 160 participants) and from about 1,300 subjects provided by 6 global collaborators. The material from the prospective study consisted of cDNA or gDNA derived from T cells, B-cell-depleted T cells, or PBMCs. The repertoires were released in a freely available public database meant as a resource for research on the immune response to SARS-CoV-2. Where available, HLA class I and class II types were obtained from metadata supplied by the sample provider rather than from assay-based typing. The research as a whole found: How much clinical and demographic metadata was included differed by source and by participant, and the metadata was provided uncurated.

TCRbeta CDR3 regions were amplified from genomic DNA using the immunoSEQ Assay, a bias-controlled multiplex PCR. The paper's processing steps were these. Nucleated cell counts per sample were estimated from amplification of reference gene primers within the assay. To quantify the absolute abundance of each unique TCRbeta CDR3 rearrangement, sequence reads were collapsed and filtered. For each sample, productive Simpson clonality was calculated by taking the square root of Simpson's diversity index across productive rearrangements. Held by TCRdb, this immuneACCESS table contains in-frame sequences only and omits some clones. Under half of the omission traces to an unresolved V gene where checked; the cause of the rest is unknown. V and J calls and clone size are those listed in that table; D and trimming were worked out from the DNA. This sample comprises a few hundred thousand clones, over 75% of them detected only once. The ten most abundant clones make up roughly 8.6% of the sample.

Note on this clone: It lacks a known antigen. The sample holds no much larger clone one base away, and base qualities are not on file.

Collaborating institutions collected whole blood in K2EDTA tubes following their own protocols. For TCRbeta analysis, collaborators shipped samples in one of three forms: frozen whole blood, isolated PBMCs, or DNA extracted from either of those sample types. The CDR3 goes from the cysteine to the phenylalanine over 13 residues. Only the CDR3 DNA is retained, 39 bases long and in frame from the first base. Relative to germline, V is 6 bases shorter and J is 0 bases shorter, with 6 bases between their ends. CDR1 LGHDT and CDR2 YNNKEL were looked up in the germline V gene (reference sequence). The receptor chain draws on TRBV3-1 (or the pseudogene TRBV3-2) and TRBJ1-3; the D gene is unclear. The TCR sequence derives from a human donor in a cohort sampled during active COVID-19. Sequenced material: peripheral blood. The DNA reads as follows: TGTGCCAGCAGGGCGGGCTCTGGAAACACCATATATTTT. It is translated as CASRAGSGNTIYF.